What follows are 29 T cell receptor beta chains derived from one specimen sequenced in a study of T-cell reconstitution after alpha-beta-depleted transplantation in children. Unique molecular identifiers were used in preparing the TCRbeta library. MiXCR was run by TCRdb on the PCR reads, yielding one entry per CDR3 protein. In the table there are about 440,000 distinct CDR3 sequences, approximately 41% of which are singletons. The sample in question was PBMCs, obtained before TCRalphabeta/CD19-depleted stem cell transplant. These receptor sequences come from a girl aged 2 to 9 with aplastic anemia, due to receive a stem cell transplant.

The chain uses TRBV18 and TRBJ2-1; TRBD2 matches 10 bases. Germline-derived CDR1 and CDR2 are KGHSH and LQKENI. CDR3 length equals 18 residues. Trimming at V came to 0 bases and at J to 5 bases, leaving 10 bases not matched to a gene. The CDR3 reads CASSPPQSGRARNNEQFF. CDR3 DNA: TGTGCCAGCTCACCACCGCAAAGCGGGAGGGCCCGGAACAATGAGCAGTTCTTC. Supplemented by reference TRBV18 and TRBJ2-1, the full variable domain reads NAGVMQNPRHLVRRRGQEARLRCSPMKGHSHVYWYRQLPEEGLKFMVYLQKENIIDESGMPKERFSAEFPKEGPSILRIQQVVRGDSAAYFCASSPPQSGRARNNEQFFGPGTRLTVL.

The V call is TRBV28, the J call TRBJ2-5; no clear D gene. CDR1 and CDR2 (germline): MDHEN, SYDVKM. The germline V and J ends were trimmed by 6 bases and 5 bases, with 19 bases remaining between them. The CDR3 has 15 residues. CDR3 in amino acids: CASSPRRGLLETQYF. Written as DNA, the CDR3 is TGTGCCAGCAGCCCCCGTCGTGGCCTCCTGGAGACCCAGTACTTC.

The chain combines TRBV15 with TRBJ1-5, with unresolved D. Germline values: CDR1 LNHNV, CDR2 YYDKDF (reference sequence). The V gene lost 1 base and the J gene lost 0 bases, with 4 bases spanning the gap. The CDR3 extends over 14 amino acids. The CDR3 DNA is TGTGCCACCAGCAGAGGTTATAGCAATCAGCCCCAGCATTTT. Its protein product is CATSRGYSNQPQHF.

The CDR3 reads CASSFPGTPAQYF. The CDR3 DNA reads TGTGCCAGCAGCTTTCCGGGAACCCCAGCGCAGTATTTT. The V and J genes are TRBV7-2 and TRBJ2-3; TRBD2 might be the D (5 bases). Germline assignment: CDR1 SGHTA and CDR2 FQGNSA. The ends were cut back, 3 bases at V and 10 bases at J, with 14 bases in the middle. The CDR3 sequence is 13 residues long.

CDR3 in amino acids: CASRPRQGEGEKLFF. The CDR3 DNA is TGTGCCAGCAGACCCCGACAGGGGGAGGGTGAAAAACTGTTTTTT. The chain has TRBV12-3 or TRBV12-4 and TRBJ1-4; 9 bases are a match to TRBD1. Trimming removed 6 bases from V and 7 bases from J; junction bases left unmatched: 9. This CDR3 has 15 amino acids.

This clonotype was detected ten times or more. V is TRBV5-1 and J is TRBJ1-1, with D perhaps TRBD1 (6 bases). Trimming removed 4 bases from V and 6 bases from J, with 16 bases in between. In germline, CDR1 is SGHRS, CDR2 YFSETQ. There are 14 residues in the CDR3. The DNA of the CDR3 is TGCGCCAGCAGCCCTCAGGGGACGAAGGCTGAAGCTTTCTTT. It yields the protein CASSPQGTKAEAFF.

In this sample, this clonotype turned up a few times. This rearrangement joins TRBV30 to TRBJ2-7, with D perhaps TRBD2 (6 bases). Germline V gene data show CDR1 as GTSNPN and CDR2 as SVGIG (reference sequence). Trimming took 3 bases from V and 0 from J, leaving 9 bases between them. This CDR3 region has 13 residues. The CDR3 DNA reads TGTGCCTGGAGCGGGAGCCCCTCCTACGAGCAGTACTTC. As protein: CAWSGSPSYEQYF.

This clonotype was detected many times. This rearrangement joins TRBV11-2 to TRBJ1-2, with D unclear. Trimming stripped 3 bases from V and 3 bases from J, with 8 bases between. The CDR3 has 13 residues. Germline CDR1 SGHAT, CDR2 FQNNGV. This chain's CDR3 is CASSLNGDYGYTF. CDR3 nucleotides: TGTGCCAGCAGCTTGAACGGGGACTATGGCTACACCTTC.

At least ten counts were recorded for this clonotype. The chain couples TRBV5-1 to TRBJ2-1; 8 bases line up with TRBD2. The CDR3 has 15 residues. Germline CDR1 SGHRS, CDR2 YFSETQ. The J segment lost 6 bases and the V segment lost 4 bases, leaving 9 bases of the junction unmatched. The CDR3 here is CASSRRTGTSNEQFF. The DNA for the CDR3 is TGCGCCAGCAGCAGACGCACCGGGACTAGCAATGAGCAGTTCTTC.

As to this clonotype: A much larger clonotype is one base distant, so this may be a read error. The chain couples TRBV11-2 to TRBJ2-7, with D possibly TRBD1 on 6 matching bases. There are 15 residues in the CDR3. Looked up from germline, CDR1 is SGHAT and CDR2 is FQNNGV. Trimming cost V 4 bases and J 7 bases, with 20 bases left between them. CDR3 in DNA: TGTGCCAGCAGCTCGATGACAGGTTCCTCGGGAGAGCAGTACTTC. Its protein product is CASSSMTGSSGEQYF.

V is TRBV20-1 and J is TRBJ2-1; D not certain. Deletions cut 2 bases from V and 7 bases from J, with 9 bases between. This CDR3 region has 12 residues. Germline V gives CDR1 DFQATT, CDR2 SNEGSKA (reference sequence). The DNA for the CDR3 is TGCAGTGCTAGAATAACCAATAATGAGCAGTTCTTC. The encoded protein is CSARITNNEQFF.

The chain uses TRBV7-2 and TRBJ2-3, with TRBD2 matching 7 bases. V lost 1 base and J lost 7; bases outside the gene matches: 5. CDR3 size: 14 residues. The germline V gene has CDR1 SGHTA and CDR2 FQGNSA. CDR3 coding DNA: TGTGCCAGCAGCTTAGGGACTAGTTCAAATACGCAGTATTTT. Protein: CASSLGTSSNTQYF.

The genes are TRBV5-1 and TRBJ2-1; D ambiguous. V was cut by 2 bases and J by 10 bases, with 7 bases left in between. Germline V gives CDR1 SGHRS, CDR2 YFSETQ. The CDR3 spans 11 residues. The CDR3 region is CASSFGPEQFF. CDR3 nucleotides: TGCGCCAGCAGCTTTGGACCGGAGCAGTTCTTC.

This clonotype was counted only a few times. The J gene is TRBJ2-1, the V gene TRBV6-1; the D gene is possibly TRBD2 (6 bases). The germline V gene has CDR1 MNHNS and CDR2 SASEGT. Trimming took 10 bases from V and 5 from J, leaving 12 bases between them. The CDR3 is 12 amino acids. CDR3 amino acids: CATLAVNNEQFF. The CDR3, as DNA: TGTGCCACTTTAGCGGTGAACAATGAGCAGTTCTTC.

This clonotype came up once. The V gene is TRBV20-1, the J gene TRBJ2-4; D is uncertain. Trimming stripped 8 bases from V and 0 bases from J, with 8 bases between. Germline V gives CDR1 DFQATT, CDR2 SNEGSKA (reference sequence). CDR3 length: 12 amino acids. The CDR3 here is CSTSLAKNIQYF. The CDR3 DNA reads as TGCAGTACTTCACTAGCCAAAAACATTCAGTACTTC.

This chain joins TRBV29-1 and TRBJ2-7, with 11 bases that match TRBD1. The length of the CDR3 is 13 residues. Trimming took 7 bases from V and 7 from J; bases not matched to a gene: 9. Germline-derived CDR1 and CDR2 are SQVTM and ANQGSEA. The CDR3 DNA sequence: TGCAGCGCCCGGGACAGGGGGTGGATTGAGCAGTACTTC. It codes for CSARDRGWIEQYF.

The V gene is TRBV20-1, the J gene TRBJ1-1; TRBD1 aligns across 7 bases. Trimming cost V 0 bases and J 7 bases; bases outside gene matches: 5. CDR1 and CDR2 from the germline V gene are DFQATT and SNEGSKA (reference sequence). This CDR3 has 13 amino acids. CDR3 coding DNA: TGCAGTGCTAGAGATCGACAGGGAGGTGAAGCTTTCTTT. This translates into CSARDRQGGEAFF.

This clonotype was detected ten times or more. In DNA, the CDR3 is TGTGCCCCTACTCCCCGAGGGCTCCCTCGGGACTACGAGCAGTACTTC. This sequence encodes CAPTPRGLPRDYEQYF. V and J are TRBV6-1 and TRBJ2-7; maybe TRBD2 (5 bases). The V end was cut by 11 bases, the J end by 3 bases, with 26 bases between. Germline V gene lookup returns CDR1 MNHNS and CDR2 SASEGT. The CDR3 extends over 16 amino acids.

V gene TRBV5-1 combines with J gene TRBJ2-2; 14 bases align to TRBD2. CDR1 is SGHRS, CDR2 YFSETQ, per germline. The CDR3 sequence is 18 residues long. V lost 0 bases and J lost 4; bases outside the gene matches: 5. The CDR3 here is CASSLDRGLAGATGELFF. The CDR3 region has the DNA TGCGCCAGCAGCTTGGACAGGGGACTAGCGGGAGCCACCGGGGAGCTGTTTTTT.

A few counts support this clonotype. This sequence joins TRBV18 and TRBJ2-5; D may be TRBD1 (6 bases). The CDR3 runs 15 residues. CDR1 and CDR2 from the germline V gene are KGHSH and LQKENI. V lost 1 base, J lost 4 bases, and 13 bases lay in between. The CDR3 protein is CASSPRRGKGETQYF. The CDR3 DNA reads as TGTGCCAGCTCACCACGCAGGGGTAAGGGAGAGACCCAGTACTTC.

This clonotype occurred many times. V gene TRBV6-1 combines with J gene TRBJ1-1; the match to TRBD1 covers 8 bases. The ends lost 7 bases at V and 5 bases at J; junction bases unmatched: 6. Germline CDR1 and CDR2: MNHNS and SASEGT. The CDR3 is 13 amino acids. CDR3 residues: CASTLRQGTEAFF. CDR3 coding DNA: TGTGCCAGCACCCTACGACAGGGGACTGAAGCTTTCTTT.

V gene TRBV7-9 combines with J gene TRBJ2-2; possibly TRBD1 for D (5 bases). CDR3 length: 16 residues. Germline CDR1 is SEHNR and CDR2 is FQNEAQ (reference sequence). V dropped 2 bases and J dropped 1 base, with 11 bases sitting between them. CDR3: CASSLNGALNTGELFF. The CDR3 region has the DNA TGTGCCAGCAGCTTAAATGGGGCACTGAACACCGGGGAGCTGTTTTTT.

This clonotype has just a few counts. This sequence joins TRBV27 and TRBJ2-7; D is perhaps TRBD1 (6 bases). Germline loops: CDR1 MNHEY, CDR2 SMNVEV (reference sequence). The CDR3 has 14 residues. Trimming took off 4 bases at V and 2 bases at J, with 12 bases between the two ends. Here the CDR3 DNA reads TGTGCCAGCAGTTCGAGGGACATCGCCTACGAGCAGTACTTC. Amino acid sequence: CASSSRDIAYEQYF.

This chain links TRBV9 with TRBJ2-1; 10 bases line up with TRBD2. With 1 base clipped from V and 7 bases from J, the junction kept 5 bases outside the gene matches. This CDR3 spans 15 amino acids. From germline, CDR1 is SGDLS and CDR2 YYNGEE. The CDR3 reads CASSVSSGRTNEQFF. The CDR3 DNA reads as TGTGCCAGCAGCGTATCTAGCGGGAGAACAAATGAGCAGTTCTTC. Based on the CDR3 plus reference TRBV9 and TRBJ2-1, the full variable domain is DSGVTQTPKHLITATGQRVTLRCSPRSGDLSVYWYQQSLDQGLQFLIQYYNGEERAKGNILERFSAQQFPDLHSELNLSSLELGDSALYFCASSVSSGRTNEQFFGPGTRLTVL.

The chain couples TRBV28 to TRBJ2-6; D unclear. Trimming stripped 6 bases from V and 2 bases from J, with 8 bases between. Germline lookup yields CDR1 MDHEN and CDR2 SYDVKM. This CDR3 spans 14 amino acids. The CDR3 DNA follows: TGTGCCAGCAGCTATGCAGCTGGGGCCAACGTCCTGACTTTC. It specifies CASSYAAGANVLTF.

This CDR3 is CASGPAPGTGGNNEQFF. CDR3 bases: TGTGCCAGCGGCCCTGCCCCCGGGACAGGGGGTAACAATGAGCAGTTCTTC. The rearrangement joins TRBV4-2 to TRBJ2-1; TRBD1 agrees at 11 bases. V was clipped by 8 bases and J by 5 bases; unmatched bases: 14. The CDR3 is made up of 17 amino acids. CDR1 LGHNA and CDR2 YNFKEQ come from the germline V gene.

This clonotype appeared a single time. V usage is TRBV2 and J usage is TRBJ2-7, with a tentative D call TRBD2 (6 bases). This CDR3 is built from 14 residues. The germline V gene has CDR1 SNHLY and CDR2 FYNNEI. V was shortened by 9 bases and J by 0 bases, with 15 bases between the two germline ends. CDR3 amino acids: CARGGGYSSYEQYF. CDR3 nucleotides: TGTGCCAGGGGAGGCGGCTACAGCTCCTACGAGCAGTACTTC.

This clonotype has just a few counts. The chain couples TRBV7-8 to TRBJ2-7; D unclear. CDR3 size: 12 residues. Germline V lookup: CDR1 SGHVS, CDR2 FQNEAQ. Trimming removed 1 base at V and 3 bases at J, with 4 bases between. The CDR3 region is CASSLDNYEQYF. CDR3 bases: TGTGCCAGCAGCTTAGACAACTACGAGCAGTACTTC.

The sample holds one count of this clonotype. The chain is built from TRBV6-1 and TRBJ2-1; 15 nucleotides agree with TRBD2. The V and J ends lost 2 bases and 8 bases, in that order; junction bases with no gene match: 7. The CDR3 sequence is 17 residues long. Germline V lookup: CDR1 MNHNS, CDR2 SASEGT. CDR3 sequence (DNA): TGTGCCAGCAGTGAACGGGAATGGACTAGCGGGGGGGATGAGCAGTTCTTC. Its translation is CASSEREWTSGGDEQFF.